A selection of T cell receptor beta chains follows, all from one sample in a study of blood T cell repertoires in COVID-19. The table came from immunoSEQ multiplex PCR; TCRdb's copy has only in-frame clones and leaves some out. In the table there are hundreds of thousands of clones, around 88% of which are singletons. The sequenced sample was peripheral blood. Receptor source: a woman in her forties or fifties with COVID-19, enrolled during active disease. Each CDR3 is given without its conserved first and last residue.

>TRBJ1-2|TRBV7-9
ASSYSGGNGYT
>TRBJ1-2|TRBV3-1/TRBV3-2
ASSQAGGGYT
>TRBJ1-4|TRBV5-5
ASSLVGEVEKLF
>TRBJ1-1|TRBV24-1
ATRGPNTEAF
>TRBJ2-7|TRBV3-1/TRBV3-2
ASSQDTIYEQY
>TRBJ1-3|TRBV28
ALRGDSGNTIY
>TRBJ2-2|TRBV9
ASSTTSGGLHAGELF
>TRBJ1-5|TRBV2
ASSLQGIDQPQH
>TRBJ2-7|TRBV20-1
SAKTSYEQY
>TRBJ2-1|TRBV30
AWSVLAGGYNEQF
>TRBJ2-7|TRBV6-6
ASSPRDYEQY
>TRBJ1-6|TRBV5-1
ASRTESGNSPLH
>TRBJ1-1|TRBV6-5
ASSTSDRNTEAF
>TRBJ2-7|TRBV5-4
ASRSTGTSGDGGYYEQY
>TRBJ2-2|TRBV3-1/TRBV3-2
ASSRGTGETGELF
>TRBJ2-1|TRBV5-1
ASSLAGQGVNEQF
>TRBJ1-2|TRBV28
ASSSGQGALYGYT
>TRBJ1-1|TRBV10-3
AISSRGKTEAF
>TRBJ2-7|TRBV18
ASSRGQTYEQY
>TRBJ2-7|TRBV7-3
ASSLTYSSEQY
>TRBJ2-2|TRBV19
ASSRNVGLNTGELF
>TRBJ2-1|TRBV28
ASSLSGGSSYNEQF
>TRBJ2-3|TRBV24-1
ATRDRGTDTQY
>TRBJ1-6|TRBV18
ASSPTGGDSPLH
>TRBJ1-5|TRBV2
ASRAGTDFNQPQH
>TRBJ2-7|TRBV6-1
ASSYSAGYEQY
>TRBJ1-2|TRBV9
ASSVGLHIDNYGYT
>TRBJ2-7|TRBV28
ASSFRGGHYEQY
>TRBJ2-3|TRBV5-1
ASSLPGQGRDTQY
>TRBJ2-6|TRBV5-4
ASSFPQGDSGANVLT
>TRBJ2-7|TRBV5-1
ASSQTGVTYEQY
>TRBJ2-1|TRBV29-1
SVDRHEQF
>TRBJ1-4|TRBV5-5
ASSSDRGGEKLF
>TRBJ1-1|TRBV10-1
ASSEARADTEAF
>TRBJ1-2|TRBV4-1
ASSQDRTGLYGYT
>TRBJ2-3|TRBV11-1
ASRPGQDTDTQY
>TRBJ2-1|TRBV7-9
ASSLPTSGVGEQF
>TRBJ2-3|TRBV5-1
ASSLGQGAWDTQY
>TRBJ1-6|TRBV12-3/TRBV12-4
ASSFPGSPLH
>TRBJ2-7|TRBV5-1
ASSPGQYEQY
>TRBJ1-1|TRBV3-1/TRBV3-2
ASSLSNEAF
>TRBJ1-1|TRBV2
ASSETPDRANTEAF
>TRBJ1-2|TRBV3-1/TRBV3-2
ASSQKTVRYGYT
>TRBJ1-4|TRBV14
ASSIFFAEKLF
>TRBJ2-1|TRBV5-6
ASSLDLGGGNEQF
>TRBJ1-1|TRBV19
ASSMALNTEAF
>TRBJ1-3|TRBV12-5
ASTPLDSRLGRIRELGNTIY
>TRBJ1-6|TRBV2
ATLRGSSYNSPLH